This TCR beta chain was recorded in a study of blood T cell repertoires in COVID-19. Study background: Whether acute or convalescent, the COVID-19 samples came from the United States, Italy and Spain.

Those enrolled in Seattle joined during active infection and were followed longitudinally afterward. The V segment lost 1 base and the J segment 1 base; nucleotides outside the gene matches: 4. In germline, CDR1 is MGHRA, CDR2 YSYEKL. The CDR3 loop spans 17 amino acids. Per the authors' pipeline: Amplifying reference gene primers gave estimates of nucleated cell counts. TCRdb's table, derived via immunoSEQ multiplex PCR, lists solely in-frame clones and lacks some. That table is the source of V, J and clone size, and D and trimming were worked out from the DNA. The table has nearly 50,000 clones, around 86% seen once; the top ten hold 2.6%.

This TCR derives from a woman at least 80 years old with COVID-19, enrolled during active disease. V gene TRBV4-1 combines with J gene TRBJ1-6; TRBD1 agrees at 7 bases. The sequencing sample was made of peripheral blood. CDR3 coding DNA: TGCGCCAGCAGCCAAGGACAGGGTGTATCCTATAATTCACCCCTCCACTTT. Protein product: CASSQGQGVSYNSPLHF.